These 22 T cell receptor beta chains were sequenced from one sample in a study of T-cell reconstitution after alpha-beta-depleted transplantation in children. Unique molecular identifiers were incorporated when the TCRbeta library was constructed. TCRdb reprocessed the PCR reads via MiXCR and lists one record per CDR3 protein. The sample holds about 200,000 distinct CDR3 sequences, about 6% seen once. The starting material was PBMCs, obtained before TCRalphabeta/CD19-depleted stem cell transplant. The receptors derive from a girl under two years old with combined immunodeficiency, due to receive a stem cell transplant.

This clonotype was seen at least ten times. The chain has TRBV15 and TRBJ1-1; D unclear. Germline V gene sequence: CDR1 LNHNV, CDR2 YYDKDF (reference sequence). V was pared by 0 bases and J by 5 bases, with 10 bases between. The CDR3 is made up of 14 amino acids. For the CDR3, the DNA is TGTGCCACCAGCAGAGAAGAGACGGAAACTGAAGCTTTCTTT. It translates to CATSREETETEAFF.

This clonotype was seen repeatedly, ten times or more. The rearrangement links TRBV4-3 to TRBJ2-5, with 10 nucleotides matching TRBD2. In germline, CDR1 is LGHNA, CDR2 YSLEER. The CDR3 is made up of 16 amino acids. Trimming took 1 base from V and 5 from J; bases not matched to a gene: 7. The CDR3 DNA reads TGCGCCAGCAGCCAAGGGCCTAGCGGGAGTCAGGAGACCCAGTACTTC. Translation gives CASSQGPSGSQETQYF.

For this clonotype: This is likely a read error, given that the CDR3 carries no conserved phenylalanine or tryptophan at its end. CDR3 residues: CASSYNLGQPQHY. CDR3 nucleotides: TGTGCCAGCAGTTACAATCTCGGTCAGCCCCAGCATTAT. The chain links TRBV6-6 to TRBJ1-5; D not resolved. Germline loops: CDR1 MNHNY, CDR2 SVGAGI (reference sequence). V was shortened by 2 bases and J by 6 bases, with 8 bases between the two germline ends. CDR3 length equals 13 residues.

The table lists this clonotype with many counts. The chain recombines TRBV9 with TRBJ2-5; 10 bases are a match to TRBD2. Trimming cost V 3 bases and J 1 base; bases outside gene matches: 9. CDR3 length: 17 residues. CDR1 SGDLS and CDR2 YYNGEE come from the germline V gene. The CDR3 region has the DNA TGTGCCAGCAGCGCCGCTGGGGCTAGCGGGAGCCAAGAGACCCAGTACTTC. Translated, it gives CASSAAGASGSQETQYF.

This clonotype occurred many times. The V gene is TRBV15, the J gene TRBJ1-1; D is uncertain. This CDR3 region has 14 residues. Germline V gene sequence: CDR1 LNHNV, CDR2 YYDKDF (reference sequence). The V end was cut by 5 bases, the J end by 4 bases, with 14 bases between. CDR3 protein: CATSRPGMGTEAFF. For the CDR3, the DNA is TGTGCCACCAGCCGACCGGGGATGGGCACTGAAGCTTTCTTT.

This clonotype was counted ten times or more. The rearrangement joins TRBV3-1 to TRBJ2-7; D perhaps matches TRBD2 (6 bases). Germline V lookup: CDR1 LGHDT, CDR2 YNNKEL (reference sequence). With 4 bases removed from V and 4 bases from J, the gap between germline ends came to 11 bases. The CDR3 spans 13 residues. CDR3 loop: CASSPGLLYEQYF. For the CDR3, the DNA is TGTGCCAGCAGCCCAGGACTACTTTACGAGCAGTACTTC.

There are many counts of this clonotype. The chain links TRBV4-3 to TRBJ2-2; 8 bases fit TRBD1. Germline V lookup: CDR1 LGHNA, CDR2 YSLEER. CDR3 size: 16 residues. J gave up 4 bases and V 6 bases, and 10 bases lay outside the gene matches. The CDR3 sequence: CASSPEQGVSTGELFF. CDR3 nucleotide sequence: TGCGCCAGCAGTCCCGAACAGGGGGTGAGCACCGGGGAGCTGTTTTTT.

Many counts were recorded for this clonotype. The genes are TRBV6-5 and TRBJ2-1; D unclear. The ends were cut back, 0 bases at V and 7 bases at J, with 4 bases in the middle. The V gene's germline CDR1 is MNHEY and CDR2 SVGAGI. This CDR3 spans 12 amino acids. Here the CDR3 reads CASSYSGNEQFF. The CDR3 bases are TGTGCCAGCAGTTACTCTGGTAATGAGCAGTTCTTC.

Ten or more counts support this clonotype. The chain joins TRBV29-1 to TRBJ2-1, with 7 bases that match TRBD2. From germline, CDR1 is SQVTM and CDR2 ANQGSEA. The CDR3 sequence is 17 residues long. Germline trimming cut 0 bases from V and 8 bases from J; bases unmatched to any gene: 16. As DNA, the CDR3 is TGCAGCGTTGAAGAGGCGGTCGGGCTCCAGCGGGATTATGAGCAGTTCTTC. Encoded protein: CSVEEAVGLQRDYEQFF.

This clonotype has at least ten counts. This chain uses TRBV9 with TRBJ2-1; tentatively, D is TRBD2 (6 bases). The length of the CDR3 is 16 residues. Germline CDR1 and CDR2: SGDLS and YYNGEE. V was clipped by 1 base and J by 0 bases, with 11 bases between them. CDR3 protein: CASSVLQDYSYNEQFF. As DNA, the CDR3 is TGTGCCAGCAGCGTACTTCAGGACTACTCCTACAATGAGCAGTTCTTC.

This clonotype was seen many times. It may be a read error: a sequence one base away is much more abundant. The V call is TRBV7-6, the J call TRBJ2-7; 7 positions match TRBD1. The germline gives CDR1 SGHVS, CDR2 FNYEAQ. This CDR3 contains 13 residues. The junction had 1 base not matched to a gene; V was cut back by 4 bases and J by 1 base. CDR3: CASSWGQSYEQYF. CDR3 sequence (DNA): TGTGCCAGCAGCTGGGGACAGTCCTACGAGCAGTACTTC.

The gene calls are TRBV4-2 and TRBJ1-2; the D gene is possibly TRBD1 (6 bases). This CDR3 spans 15 amino acids. Germline loops: CDR1 LGHNA, CDR2 YNFKEQ. V lost 3 bases, J lost 4 bases, and 15 bases lay in between. The CDR3 reads CASSQDSTTSYGYTF. The DNA for the CDR3 is TGTGCCAGCAGCCAGGACAGCACGACCTCCTATGGCTACACCTTC.

This clonotype turned up a few times. The gene calls are TRBV15 and TRBJ2-7; 10 nucleotides match TRBD1. CDR1 LNHNV and CDR2 YYDKDF come from the germline V gene (reference sequence). J lost 6 bases, V lost 2 bases, and 13 bases had no gene match. The CDR3 covers 17 residues. The CDR3 loop reads CATSRRPITGTGAEQYF. The CDR3 nucleotides read TGTGCCACCAGCAGACGTCCCATTACCGGGACAGGGGCCGAGCAGTACTTC.

This clonotype was counted ten times or more. CDR3 coding DNA: TGCGCCAGCAGCCAAGCTCGCCTGGGGAGAGCAGACTACGAGCAGTACTTC. It specifies CASSQARLGRADYEQYF. This chain uses TRBV4-1 with TRBJ2-7; D might be TRBD2 (5 bases). The germline V gene has CDR1 MGHRA and CDR2 YSYEKL. The CDR3 has 17 amino acids. Trimming removed 1 base at V and 3 bases at J, with 19 bases between.

This clonotype was picked up many times. The chain joins TRBV6-2 or TRBV6-3 to TRBJ2-1; D might be TRBD2 (5 bases). V lost 2 bases and J 2 bases, leaving 10 bases between the germline ends. This CDR3 region has 15 residues. Germline V gene data show CDR1 as MNHEY and CDR2 as SVGEGT. In nucleotides, the CDR3 is TGTGCCAGCAGTTACAGGCCGGGGACCTACAATGAGCAGTTCTTC. Translated, it gives CASSYRPGTYNEQFF.

This clonotype was picked up many times. The V gene is TRBV24-1, the J gene TRBJ2-1; D unresolved. Germline V gene lookup returns CDR1 KGHDR and CDR2 SFDVKD. The CDR3 length is 13 residues. Trimming pared 4 bases from V and 6 bases from J, leaving 9 bases between. The CDR3 DNA sequence: TGTGCCACCAGTGAAAGACTCCCCAATGAGCAGTTCTTC. Amino acids: CATSERLPNEQFF.

This clonotype was observed many times. J is TRBJ1-1 and V is TRBV5-6; D remains ambiguous. The V end was cut by 0 bases, the J end by 0 bases, with 12 bases between. Germline values: CDR1 SGHDT, CDR2 YYEEEE. This CDR3 comprises 16 residues. The CDR3 is CASSLALRAVNTEAFF. CDR3 in DNA: TGTGCCAGCAGCTTGGCTTTAAGGGCTGTGAACACTGAAGCTTTCTTT.

This clonotype has ten or more counts. The chain carries TRBV28 and TRBJ1-1; D not resolved. Trimming cost V 3 bases and J 0 bases, with 8 bases left between them. CDR1 and CDR2 (germline): MDHEN, SYDVKM. The CDR3 has 14 residues. The CDR3 nucleotides are TGTGCCAGCAGTTTGGTTCAAATGAACACTGAAGCTTTCTTT. Translation gives CASSLVQMNTEAFF.

This clonotype has at least ten counts. The rearrangement links TRBV20-1 to TRBJ2-3, with TRBD2 matching 10 bases. The J segment lost 2 bases and the V segment lost 6 bases, leaving 8 bases of the junction unmatched. This CDR3 region has 15 residues. Germline assignment: CDR1 DFQATT and CDR2 SNEGSKA (reference sequence). The CDR3 DNA sequence: TGCAGTGCAGACACTACTAGCGGGGTCACAGATACGCAGTATTTT. Amino acids: CSADTTSGVTDTQYF.

This clonotype was detected only a few times. The chain joins TRBV7-6 to TRBJ2-5; possible D gene TRBD2, 5 bases. V dropped 2 bases and J dropped 5 bases, with 9 bases sitting between them. This CDR3 has 13 residues. Germline V gives CDR1 SGHVS, CDR2 FNYEAQ. The chain's CDR3 is CASSLPGWETQYF. The CDR3 DNA follows: TGTGCCAGCAGCTTACCGGGGTGGGAGACCCAGTACTTC.

This clonotype was observed at least ten times. The chain employs TRBV28 and TRBJ1-1; possible D gene TRBD1, 5 bases. V was pared by 5 bases and J by 2 bases, with 18 bases between. CDR1 and CDR2 from the germline V gene are MDHEN and SYDVKM. This CDR3 spans 16 amino acids. The CDR3 region is CASSPDSIPSNTEAFF. The CDR3 DNA follows: TGTGCCAGCAGTCCCGACAGTATCCCCTCAAACACTGAAGCTTTCTTT. The whole variable domain, remainder taken from reference TRBV28 and TRBJ1-1, is DVKVTQSSRYLVKRTGEKVFLECVQDMDHENMFWYRQDPGLGLRLIYFSYDVKMKEKGDIPEGYSVSREKKERFSLILESASTNQTSMYLCASSPDSIPSNTEAFFGQGTRLTVV.

This clonotype was picked up a small number of times. V usage is TRBV29-1 and J usage is TRBJ2-1; D not certain. The CDR3 spans 13 residues. Germline V gives CDR1 SQVTM, CDR2 ANQGSEA. V was shortened by 1 base and J by 3 bases, with 7 bases between the two germline ends. CDR3 region: CSVEGLRYNEQFF. The CDR3 DNA follows: TGCAGCGTTGAAGGGTTGCGCTACAATGAGCAGTTCTTC.